This TCR beta chain originates from a study of T cell responses to AZD1222 COVID-19 vaccine. Study-level results: The donor cohort was predominantly white British with a female majority, and clonal diversity may have been underestimated. Only a handful of AZD1222 recipients, more than five in all, had baseline seropositivity.

This table comes from immunoSEQ multiplex PCR, and its TCRdb copy is limited to in-frame clones, with some not included. The sample lists 120,000 or so clones, over 75% occurring once. As for this clone: As yet, its antigen is unknown.

This clonotype originated in an adult in good health. The specimen was peripheral blood, collected on day 0 of AZD1222 vaccination.

DNA for the CDR3: TGTGCCAGTAGTACCCAGGGGGGCACTGAAGCTTTCTTT. Protein product: CASSTQGGTEAFF. V usage is TRBV19 and J usage is TRBJ1-1; 7 bases fit TRBD1. This CDR3 region has 13 residues. Germline V gene sequence: CDR1 LNHDA, CDR2 SQIVND (reference sequence). Trimming took 4 bases from V and 4 from J; bases not matched to a gene: 3.